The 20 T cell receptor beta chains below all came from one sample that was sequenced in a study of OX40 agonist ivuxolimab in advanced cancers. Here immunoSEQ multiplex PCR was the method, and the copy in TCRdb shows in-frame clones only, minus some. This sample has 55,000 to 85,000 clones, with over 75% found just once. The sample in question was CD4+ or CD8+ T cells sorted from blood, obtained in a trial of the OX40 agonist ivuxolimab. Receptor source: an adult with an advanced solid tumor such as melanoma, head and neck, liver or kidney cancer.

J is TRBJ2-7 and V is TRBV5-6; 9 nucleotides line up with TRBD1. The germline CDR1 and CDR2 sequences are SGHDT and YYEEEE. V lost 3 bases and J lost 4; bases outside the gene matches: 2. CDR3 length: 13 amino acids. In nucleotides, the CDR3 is TGTGCCAGCAGCTACAGGGGGCGGTACGAGCAGTACTTC. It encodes CASSYRGRYEQYF.

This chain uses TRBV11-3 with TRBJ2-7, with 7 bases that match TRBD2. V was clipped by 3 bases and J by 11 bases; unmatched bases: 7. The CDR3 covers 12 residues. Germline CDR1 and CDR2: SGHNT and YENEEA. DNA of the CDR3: TGTGCCAGCAGCTTCACTTCCGGGGGGAAGTACTTC. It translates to CASSFTSGGKYF.

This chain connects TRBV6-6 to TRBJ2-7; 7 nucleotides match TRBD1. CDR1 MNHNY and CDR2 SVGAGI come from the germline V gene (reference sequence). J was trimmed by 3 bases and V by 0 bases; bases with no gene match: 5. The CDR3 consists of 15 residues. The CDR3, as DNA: TGTGCCAGCAGTTACTCGAAGGGGGCGAACTACGAGCAGTACTTC. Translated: CASSYSKGANYEQYF.

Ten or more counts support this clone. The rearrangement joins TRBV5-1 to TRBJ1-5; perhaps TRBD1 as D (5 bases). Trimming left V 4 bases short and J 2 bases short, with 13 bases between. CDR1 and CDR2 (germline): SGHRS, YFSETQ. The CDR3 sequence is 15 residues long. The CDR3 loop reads CASSEGAVGNQPQHF. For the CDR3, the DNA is TGCGCCAGCAGCGAAGGGGCAGTGGGCAATCAGCCCCAGCATTTT.

The CDR3 nucleotides are TGTGCCAGCAGCTTAGGACAAGCTAACTATGGCTACACCTTC. Translated: CASSLGQANYGYTF. This sequence joins TRBV7-9 and TRBJ1-2; no clear D. This CDR3 has 14 amino acids. Looked up from germline, CDR1 is SEHNR and CDR2 is FQNEAQ (reference sequence). The ends were cut back, 1 base at V and 0 bases at J, with 6 bases in the middle. Looking up the rest from reference TRBV7-9 and TRBJ1-2 gives the full variable domain: DTGVSQNPRHKITKRGQNVTFRCDPISEHNRLYWYRQTLGQGPEFLTYFQNEAQLEKSRLLSDRFSAERPKGSFSTLEIQRTEQGDSAMYLCASSLGQANYGYTFGSGTRLTVV.

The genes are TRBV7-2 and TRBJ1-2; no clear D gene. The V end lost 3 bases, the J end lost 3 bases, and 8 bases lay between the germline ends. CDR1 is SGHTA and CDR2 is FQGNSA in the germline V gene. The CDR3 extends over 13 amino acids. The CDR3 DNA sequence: TGTGCCAGCAGCTTTGAGCCAGACTATGGCTACACCTTC. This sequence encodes CASSFEPDYGYTF.

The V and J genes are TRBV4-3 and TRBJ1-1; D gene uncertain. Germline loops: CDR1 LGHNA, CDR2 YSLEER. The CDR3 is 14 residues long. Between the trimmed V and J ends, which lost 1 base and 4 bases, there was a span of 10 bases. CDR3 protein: CASSQANRGTEAFF. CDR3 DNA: TGCGCCAGCAGCCAAGCCAATCGCGGCACTGAAGCTTTCTTT.

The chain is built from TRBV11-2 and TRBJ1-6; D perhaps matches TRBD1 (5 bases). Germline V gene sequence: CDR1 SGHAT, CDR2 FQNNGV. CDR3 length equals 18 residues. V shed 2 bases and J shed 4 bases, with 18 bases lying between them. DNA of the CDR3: TGTGCCAGCAGCTTACGAGTAGTGAGGGGACTTTATAATTCACCCCTCCACTTT. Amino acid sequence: CASSLRVVRGLYNSPLHF.

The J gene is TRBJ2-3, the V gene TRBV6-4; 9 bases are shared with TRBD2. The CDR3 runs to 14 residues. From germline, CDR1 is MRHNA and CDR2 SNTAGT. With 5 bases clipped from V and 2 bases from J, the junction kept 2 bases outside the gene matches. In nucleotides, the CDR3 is TGTGCCAGCAGTCTAGCGGGATCCACAGATACGCAGTATTTT. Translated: CASSLAGSTDTQYF.

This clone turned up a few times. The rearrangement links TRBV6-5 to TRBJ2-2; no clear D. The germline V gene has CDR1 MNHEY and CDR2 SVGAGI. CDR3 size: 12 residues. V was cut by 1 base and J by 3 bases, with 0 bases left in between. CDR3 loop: CASSYYTGELFF. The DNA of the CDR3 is TGTGCCAGCAGTTACTACACCGGGGAGCTGTTTTTT.

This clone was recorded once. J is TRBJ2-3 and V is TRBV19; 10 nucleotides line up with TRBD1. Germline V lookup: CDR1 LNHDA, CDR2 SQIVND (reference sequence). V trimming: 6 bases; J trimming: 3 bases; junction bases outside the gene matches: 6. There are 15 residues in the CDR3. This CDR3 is CASRRGTGETDTQYF. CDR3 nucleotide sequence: TGTGCCAGTAGAAGAGGGACAGGGGAAACAGATACGCAGTATTTT.

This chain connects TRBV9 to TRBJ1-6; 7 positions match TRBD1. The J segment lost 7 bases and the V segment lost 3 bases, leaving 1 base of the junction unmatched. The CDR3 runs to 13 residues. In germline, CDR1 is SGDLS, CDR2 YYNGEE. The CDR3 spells CASSEQGNSPLHF. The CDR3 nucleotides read TGTGCCAGCAGCGAACAGGGGAATTCACCCCTCCACTTT.

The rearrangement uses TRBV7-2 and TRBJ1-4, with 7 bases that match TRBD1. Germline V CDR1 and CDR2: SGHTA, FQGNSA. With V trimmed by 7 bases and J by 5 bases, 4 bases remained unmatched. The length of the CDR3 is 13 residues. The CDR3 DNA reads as TGTGCCAGCAACCGGGACAGAAATGAAAAACTGTTTTTT. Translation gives CASNRDRNEKLFF.

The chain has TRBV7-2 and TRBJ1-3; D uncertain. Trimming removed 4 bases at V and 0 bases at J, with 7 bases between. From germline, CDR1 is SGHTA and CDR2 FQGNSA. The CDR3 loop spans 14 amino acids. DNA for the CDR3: TGTGCCAGCAGCTCCTACTCCTCTGGAAACACCATATATTTT. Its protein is CASSSYSSGNTIYF.

The CDR3 loop reads CASPNGGVRGREKLFF. CDR3 DNA: TGTGCCAGTCCCAATGGGGGGGTACGAGGGAGGGAAAAACTGTTTTTT. The rearrangement links TRBV19 to TRBJ1-4, with D perhaps TRBD1 (5 bases). The CDR3 contains 16 residues. The V end was cut by 8 bases, the J end by 8 bases, with 24 bases between. The germline V gene has CDR1 LNHDA and CDR2 SQIVND (reference sequence). Full variable domain (rest looked up from reference TRBV19 and TRBJ1-4): DGGITQSPKYLFRKEGQNVTLSCEQNLNHDAMYWYRQDPGQGLRLIYYSQIVNDFQKGDIAEGYSVSREKKESFPLTVTSAQKNPTAFYLCASPNGGVRGREKLFFGSGTQLSVL.

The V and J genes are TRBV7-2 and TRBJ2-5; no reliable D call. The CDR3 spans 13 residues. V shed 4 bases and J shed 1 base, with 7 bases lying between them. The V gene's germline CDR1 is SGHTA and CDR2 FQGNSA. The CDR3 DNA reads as TGTGCCAGCAGCTCCGACGGCCAAGAGACCCAGTACTTC. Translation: CASSSDGQETQYF.

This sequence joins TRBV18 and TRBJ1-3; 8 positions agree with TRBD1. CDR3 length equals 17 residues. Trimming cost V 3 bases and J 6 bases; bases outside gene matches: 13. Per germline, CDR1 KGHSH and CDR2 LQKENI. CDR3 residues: CASSPPFGQGGENTIYF. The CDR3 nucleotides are TGTGCCAGCTCACCCCCTTTCGGACAGGGCGGCGAAAACACCATATATTTT.

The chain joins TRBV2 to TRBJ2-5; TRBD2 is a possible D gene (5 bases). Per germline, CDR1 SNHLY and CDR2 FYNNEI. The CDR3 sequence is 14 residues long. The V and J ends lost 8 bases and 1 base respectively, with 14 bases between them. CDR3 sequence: CASGAGALQETQYF. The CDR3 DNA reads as TGTGCCAGCGGTGCGGGCGCCCTCCAAGAGACCCAGTACTTC.

This CDR3 reads CASSPEYRGNEQFF. The CDR3 DNA is TGTGCCAGCAGCCCCGAATATAGGGGAAATGAGCAGTTCTTC. This chain connects TRBV5-4 to TRBJ2-1, with D perhaps TRBD1 (5 bases). CDR1 is SGHNT and CDR2 is YYREEE in the germline V gene (reference sequence). The V and J ends lost 4 bases and 7 bases respectively, with 15 bases between them. This CDR3 spans 14 amino acids.

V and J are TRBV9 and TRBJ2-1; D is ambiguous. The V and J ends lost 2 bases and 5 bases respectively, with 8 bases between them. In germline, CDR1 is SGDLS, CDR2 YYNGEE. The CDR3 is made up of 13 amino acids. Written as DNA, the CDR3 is TGTGCCAGCAGCGTCGGTGCGAACAATGAGCAGTTCTTC. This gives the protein CASSVGANNEQFF.